A single sample gave rise to the 7 T cell receptor beta chains below, sequenced in a study of blood T cell repertoires in COVID-19. Here immunoSEQ multiplex PCR was the method, and the copy in TCRdb shows in-frame clones only, minus some. The table has 200,000 to 250,000 clones, around 86% seen once. The sequenced material came from peripheral blood. All receptors come from a woman in her 70s with COVID-19, enrolled during active disease.

The chain combines TRBV27 with TRBJ2-1, with 10 bases lining up with TRBD2. Germline CDR1 MNHEY, CDR2 SMNVEV (reference sequence). The CDR3 contains 15 residues. V gave up 2 bases and J gave up 5 bases; unmatched junction bases: 3. CDR3 sequence: CASSLELAGNNEQFF. In DNA form, the CDR3 reads TGTGCCAGCAGTTTAGAACTAGCGGGAAACAATGAGCAGTTCTTC.

The gene calls are TRBV19 and TRBJ1-3; D gene unclear. The germline V and J ends were trimmed by 5 bases and 0 bases, with 14 bases remaining between them. The CDR3 is 16 amino acids. Germline values: CDR1 LNHDA, CDR2 SQIVND (reference sequence). CDR3 DNA: TGTGCCAGTAGTCCGCCAGGCTCGTTCTCTGGAAACACCATATATTTT. Residues: CASSPPGSFSGNTIYF. Complete variable domain (other parts from reference TRBV19 and TRBJ1-3): DGGITQSPKYLFRKEGQNVTLSCEQNLNHDAMYWYRQDPGQGLRLIYYSQIVNDFQKGDIAEGYSVSREKKESFPLTVTSAQKNPTAFYLCASSPPGSFSGNTIYFGEGSWLTVV.

The chain combines TRBV5-1 with TRBJ1-2; 9 bases match TRBD1. V lost 2 bases, J lost 3 bases, and 5 bases stayed unmatched. CDR1 and CDR2 from the germline V gene are SGHRS and YFSETQ. The CDR3 runs to 15 residues. The CDR3 DNA sequence: TGCGCCAGCAGCTTAACAGGGGGCGCCGACTATGGCTACACCTTC. Encoded protein: CASSLTGGADYGYTF. Full variable domain (rest looked up from reference TRBV5-1 and TRBJ1-2): KAGVTQTPRYLIKTRGQQVTLSCSPISGHRSVSWYQQTPGQGLQFLFEYFSETQRNKGNFPGRFSGRQFSNSRSEMNVSTLELGDSALYLCASSLTGGADYGYTFGSGTRLTVV.

The chain uses TRBV18 and TRBJ2-3; 9 bases map to TRBD2. CDR1 and CDR2 (germline): KGHSH, LQKENI. This CDR3 region has 16 residues. Unmatched junction bases numbered 10, after V lost 1 base and J lost 8 bases. The CDR3 is CASSPLAGGPPGTQYF. As DNA, the CDR3 is TGTGCCAGCTCACCACTCGCGGGAGGGCCTCCGGGTACGCAGTATTTT.

This rearrangement joins TRBV5-1 to TRBJ2-3, with 11 bases matching TRBD2. The J segment lost 4 bases and the V segment lost 5 bases, leaving 9 bases of the junction unmatched. There are 16 residues in the CDR3. Germline CDR1 SGHRS, CDR2 YFSETQ. CDR3 sequence: CASRTGSGRAADTQYF. The CDR3 nucleotides read TGCGCCAGCAGGACTGGTAGCGGGAGGGCCGCAGATACGCAGTATTTT.

The chain combines TRBV7-2 with TRBJ2-2; 10 positions match TRBD2. CDR3 length: 15 residues. Germline V CDR1 and CDR2: SGHTA, FQGNSA. Trimming took 6 bases from V and 2 from J; bases not matched to a gene: 3. CDR3 sequence reads: CASRRTSGNTGELFF. The CDR3 region has the DNA TGTGCCAGCAGACGGACTAGCGGAAACACCGGGGAGCTGTTTTTT.

This chain uses TRBV19 with TRBJ2-7, with D perhaps TRBD2 (5 bases). The V gene's germline CDR1 is LNHDA and CDR2 SQIVND (reference sequence). The CDR3 contains 14 residues. V lost 0 bases, J lost 6 bases, and 12 bases lay in between. The CDR3 DNA reads TGTGCCAGTAGTATAGATTGGCTAGCTGGCGAGCAGTACTTC. Translating gives CASSIDWLAGEQYF.